These 20 T cell receptor beta chains were all obtained from the same sample, sequenced in a study of blood T cell repertoires in COVID-19. Assay: immunoSEQ multiplex PCR; the TCRdb copy retains only in-frame clones and omits some. This sample has 400,000 to 500,000 clones, with more than 70% found just once. The sequenced sample was PBMCs or T cells enriched from blood (not recorded which). These receptor sequences come from a woman in her late teens or twenties who had been exposed to COVID-19.

The chain recombines TRBV5-1 with TRBJ1-2; TRBD1 aligns across 7 bases. Trimming removed 4 bases from V and 7 bases from J; junction bases left unmatched: 16. Germline assignment: CDR1 SGHRS and CDR2 YFSETQ. This CDR3 is built from 16 residues. The CDR3 bases are TGCGCCAGCAGCGACGGGACAGCGGTTTCTCTTTCTGGCTACACCTTC. Translation: CASSDGTAVSLSGYTF.

The rearrangement uses TRBV7-2 and TRBJ2-1; no clear D gene. This CDR3 contains 13 residues. From germline, CDR1 is SGHTA and CDR2 FQGNSA. Trimming left V 1 base short and J 7 bases short, with 8 bases between. CDR3 loop: CASSLVIRNEQFF. The DNA of the CDR3 is TGTGCCAGCAGCTTAGTAATCCGGAATGAGCAGTTCTTC.

This chain's CDR3 is CASSGRADTQYF. The CDR3 DNA is TGTGCCAGCAGCGGGCGGGCAGATACGCAGTATTTT. The chain links TRBV11-2 to TRBJ2-3, with D tentatively TRBD2 (5 bases). The CDR3 totals 12 residues. Trimming left V 5 bases short and J 4 bases short, with 7 bases between. Germline V lookup: CDR1 SGHAT, CDR2 FQNNGV. Using reference TRBV11-2 and TRBJ2-3 for the parts outside the CDR3, the full variable domain is EAGVAQSPRYKIIEKRQSVAFWCNPISGHATLYWYQQILGQGPKLLIQFQNNGVVDDSQLPKDRFSAERLKGVDSTLKIQPAKLEDSAVYLCASSGRADTQYFGPGTRLTVL.

Only one count was recorded for this clone. The V call is TRBV4-3, the J call TRBJ1-6; D is possibly TRBD1 (6 bases). Germline assignment: CDR1 LGHNA and CDR2 YSLEER. This CDR3 has 18 residues. Trimming took off 0 bases at V and 4 bases at J, with 16 bases between the two ends. The CDR3 bases are TGCGCCAGCAGCCAAGATTTCGACAGGCCTTCTTATAATTCACCCCTCCACTTT. Its protein product is CASSQDFDRPSYNSPLHF.

The J gene is TRBJ2-3, the V gene TRBV7-8, with TRBD1 as a possible D gene (6 bases). Germline CDR1 is SGHVS and CDR2 is FQNEAQ. The V and J ends lost 1 base and 4 bases respectively, with 9 bases between them. This CDR3 has 14 residues. CDR3 nucleotide sequence: TGTGCCAGCAGCTTAGTCAGGGGTGCAGATACGCAGTATTTT. This gives the protein CASSLVRGADTQYF.

This chain uses TRBV5-1 with TRBJ2-7; 9 bases are a match to TRBD2. The V segment lost 0 bases and the J segment 3 bases; nucleotides outside the gene matches: 1. This CDR3 spans 14 amino acids. The germline gives CDR1 SGHRS, CDR2 YFSETQ. This CDR3 is CASSLELAGYEQYF. DNA for the CDR3: TGCGCCAGCAGCTTGGAACTAGCGGGCTACGAGCAGTACTTC.

The V and J genes are TRBV28 and TRBJ2-7, with D hard to call. Trimming left V 8 bases short and J 0 bases short, with 5 bases between. Germline CDR1 and CDR2: MDHEN and SYDVKM. The CDR3 totals 11 residues. CDR3 loop: CASQFSYEQYF. The CDR3 nucleotides read TGTGCCAGCCAGTTCTCCTACGAGCAGTACTTC.

This chain links TRBV11-1 with TRBJ1-2; D possibly corresponds to TRBD1 (5 bases). The CDR3 sequence is 16 residues long. CDR1 is SGHAT and CDR2 is FQDESV in the germline V gene (reference sequence). V dropped 5 bases and J dropped 5 bases, with 21 bases sitting between them. CDR3 residues: CASSPDGGRTIYGYTF. CDR3 nucleotide sequence: TGTGCCAGCAGCCCCGATGGGGGGAGAACCATTTATGGCTACACCTTC.

This chain uses TRBV28 with TRBJ2-1; the match to TRBD2 covers 12 bases. V trimming: 6 bases; J trimming: 7 bases; junction bases outside the gene matches: 4. This CDR3 has 14 residues. Germline assignment: CDR1 MDHEN and CDR2 SYDVKM. The CDR3 bases are TGTGCCAGCAGCCCTAGCGGGAGGGAGAATGAGCAGTTCTTC. Protein product: CASSPSGRENEQFF.

This chain joins TRBV4-1 and TRBJ2-4; D not resolved. Germline V CDR1 and CDR2: MGHRA, YSYEKL. This CDR3 is built from 11 residues. V lost 1 base, J lost 15 bases, and 10 bases lay in between. Here the CDR3 DNA reads TGCGCCAGCAGCCAAGGGGCCGGTTGGTACTTC. This codes for CASSQGAGWYF.

As concerns this clone: Other DNA variants within this sample encode the same CDR3. The CDR3 nucleotides read TGCGCCAGCAGCCCTGGACAGGGGGCCTATGGCTACACCTTC. Protein product: CASSPGQGAYGYTF. This sequence joins TRBV5-1 and TRBJ1-2; TRBD1 matches at 11 bases. The V gene end was trimmed by 4 bases and the J gene end by 4 bases; junction bases not matched to a gene: 3. Germline values: CDR1 SGHRS, CDR2 YFSETQ. The CDR3 totals 14 residues.

The V and J genes are TRBV5-4 and TRBJ1-3; D ambiguous. The CDR3 has 17 residues. Germline CDR1 is SGHNT and CDR2 is YYREEE (reference sequence). Trimming pared 1 base from V and 7 bases from J, leaving 21 bases between. CDR3 amino acids: CASSLISGSSEWNTIYF. In nucleotides, the CDR3 is TGTGCCAGCAGCTTGATTAGCGGGTCTAGTGAATGGAACACCATATATTTT.

The chain employs TRBV29-1 and TRBJ2-7; a weak D match, TRBD2 (6 bases). Trimming pared 5 bases from V and 6 bases from J, leaving 14 bases between. This CDR3 has 12 residues. Germline-derived CDR1 and CDR2 are SQVTM and ANQGSEA. CDR3 sequence: CSVREDYAEQYF. CDR3 DNA: TGCAGCGTTAGGGAGGACTACGCCGAGCAGTACTTC.

The J gene is TRBJ2-1, the V gene TRBV5-1, with D unclear. This CDR3 contains 20 residues. The V end was cut by 0 bases, the J end by 0 bases, with 22 bases between. The germline CDR1 and CDR2 sequences are SGHRS and YFSETQ. DNA for the CDR3: TGCGCCAGCAGCTTGGCAAAAACTAACTCACCTAGTAGCTCCTACAATGAGCAGTTCTTC. Encoded protein: CASSLAKTNSPSSSYNEQFF.

The V gene is TRBV6-5, the J gene TRBJ2-7; unclear D gene. There are 15 residues in the CDR3. From germline, CDR1 is MNHEY and CDR2 SVGAGI. Deletions cut 6 bases from V and 3 bases from J, with 18 bases between. The CDR3 loop is CASRVIDTSFYEQYF. The CDR3 bases are TGTGCCAGCAGGGTTATAGACACAAGCTTCTACGAGCAGTACTTC.

A remark on this clone: An end of the junction does not agree with germline; a read error may underlie this. The CDR3 nucleotides are TGTGCTAGCAGCCCTCCCAATTTAGCGGGACAGGGGGTGCACGGGGAGCTGTTTTTT. Its protein product is CASSPPNLAGQGVHGELFF. The chain has TRBV7-7 and TRBJ2-2; 11 bases fit TRBD1. Germline values: CDR1 SSHAT, CDR2 FNYEAQ (reference sequence). The length of the CDR3 is 19 residues. Complete variable domain (other parts from reference TRBV7-7 and TRBJ2-2): GAGVSQSPRYKVTKRGQDVTLRCDPISSHATLYWYQQALGQGPEFLTYFNYEAQPDKSGLPSDRFSAERPEGSISTLTIQRTEQRDSAMYRCASSPPNLAGQGVHGELFFGEGSRLTVL.

This clone was seen a single time. V gene TRBV5-1 combines with J gene TRBJ2-1; 13 bases are shared with TRBD2. Germline loops: CDR1 SGHRS, CDR2 YFSETQ. This CDR3 is built from 14 residues. Trimming at V came to 4 bases and at J to 6 bases, leaving 1 base not matched to a gene. The CDR3 is CASSRTSGGNEQFF. The CDR3, as DNA: TGCGCCAGCAGCCGGACTAGCGGGGGCAATGAGCAGTTCTTC.

The chain joins TRBV14 to TRBJ1-2; the match to TRBD1 covers 7 bases. There are 17 residues in the CDR3. J gave up 5 bases and V 1 base, and 13 bases lay outside the gene matches. Germline lookup yields CDR1 SGHDN and CDR2 FVKESK. CDR3 DNA sequence: TGTGCCAGCAGCCAAGGAGCGCGACAGGGCCTGGATTATGGCTACACCTTC. Protein product: CASSQGARQGLDYGYTF.

The gene calls are TRBV29-1 and TRBJ1-5; the match to TRBD1 covers 7 bases. Per germline, CDR1 SQVTM and CDR2 ANQGSEA. J was trimmed by 2 bases and V by 4 bases; bases with no gene match: 2. This CDR3 contains 13 residues. CDR3 nucleotide sequence: TGCAGCGTTGCAACAGGGGGCAATCAGCCCCAGCATTTT. Amino acids: CSVATGGNQPQHF.

The chain recombines TRBV3-1 (or the pseudogene TRBV3-2) with TRBJ2-5; 8 bases line up with TRBD2. Per the germline V gene, CDR1 is LGHDT and CDR2 is YNNKEL (reference sequence). This CDR3 is built from 15 residues. J gave up 3 bases and V 2 bases, and 5 bases lay outside the gene matches. CDR3 nucleotide sequence: TGTGCCAGCAGCCAAACGGCGGGGGGCGAAGAGACCCAGTACTTC. Its translation is CASSQTAGGEETQYF.